One and the same sample provided the 11 T cell receptor beta chains below, sequenced in a study of blood T cell repertoires in COVID-19. TCRdb keeps only in-frame clones here, not all; method: immunoSEQ multiplex PCR. This table holds roughly 100,000 clones, about 85% found once. Sequenced sample: peripheral blood. These receptors were collected from a human donor in a cohort sampled during active COVID-19.

J is TRBJ2-5 and V is TRBV7-2; D ambiguous. V was shortened by 7 bases and J by 4 bases, with 13 bases between the two germline ends. Germline V gene lookup returns CDR1 SGHTA and CDR2 FQGNSA. The CDR3 runs 13 residues. The CDR3 region has the DNA TGTGCCAGCACCCCGTCAGGTGTAGAGACCCAGTACTTC. Its protein product is CASTPSGVETQYF.

The gene calls are TRBV30 and TRBJ1-5; D call uncertain. The CDR3 covers 15 residues. The germline V gene encodes CDR1 GTSNPN and CDR2 SVGIG (reference sequence). V dropped 5 bases and J dropped 0 bases, with 14 bases sitting between them. CDR3 loop: CAWPPAPPSNQPQHF. The CDR3, as DNA: TGTGCCTGGCCCCCAGCGCCACCTAGCAATCAGCCCCAGCATTTT.

This CDR3 is CASSPRSTSGRRDEQFF. The DNA for the CDR3 is TGTGCCAGCTCCCCTCGGAGTACTAGCGGGAGGCGGGATGAGCAGTTCTTC. The chain uses TRBV18 and TRBJ2-1, with 12 bases lining up with TRBD2. CDR1 is KGHSH, CDR2 LQKENI, per germline. V dropped 6 bases and J dropped 8; count of bases not matched to a gene: 14. The CDR3 totals 17 residues.

V and J are TRBV5-5 and TRBJ2-5; 11 bases align to TRBD2. V gave up 4 bases and J gave up 2 bases; unmatched junction bases: 13. The germline gives CDR1 SGHKS, CDR2 YYEKEE (reference sequence). This CDR3 region has 18 residues. DNA of the CDR3: TGTGCCAGCAGCCAACTAAGGCGTCTAGCGGGGGGACAAGAGACCCAGTACTTC. Amino acids: CASSQLRRLAGGQETQYF.

The count of this clone is one. V usage is TRBV28 and J usage is TRBJ1-5; TRBD1 aligns across 9 bases. V lost 5 bases and J lost 6; bases outside the gene matches: 11. The V gene's germline CDR1 is MDHEN and CDR2 SYDVKM. The CDR3 totals 16 residues. The DNA of the CDR3 is TGTGCCAGCAGTCCGCAAGGACAGGGGACACGTCAGCCCCAGCATTTT. Encoded protein: CASSPQGQGTRQPQHF. The whole variable domain, remainder taken from reference TRBV28 and TRBJ1-5, is DVKVTQSSRYLVKRTGEKVFLECVQDMDHENMFWYRQDPGLGLRLIYFSYDVKMKEKGDIPEGYSVSREKKERFSLILESASTNQTSMYLCASSPQGQGTRQPQHFGDGTRLSIL.

V usage is TRBV4-1 and J usage is TRBJ2-7; possible D gene TRBD2, 6 bases. The CDR3 is 15 residues long. V dropped 4 bases and J dropped 3 bases, with 16 bases sitting between them. Looked up from germline, CDR1 is MGHRA and CDR2 is YSYEKL. CDR3 residues: CASSPPGQGGYEQYF. DNA of the CDR3: TGCGCCAGCAGCCCACCGGGGCAGGGAGGCTACGAGCAGTACTTC.

A word on this clone: At one of its ends the junction is not consistent with the germline gene, which may arise from a read error. The chain couples TRBV6-5 to TRBJ1-5; D possibly corresponds to TRBD1 (5 bases). Germline loops: CDR1 MNHEY, CDR2 SVGAGI. CDR3 size: 12 residues. CDR3 in amino acids: CASSNQGQAQHF. For the CDR3, the DNA is TGTGCCAGTTCAAATCAGGGTCAGGCCCAGCATTTT.

The rearrangement uses TRBV18 and TRBJ1-4; TRBD1 aligns across 8 bases. V dropped 6 bases and J dropped 1; count of bases not matched to a gene: 4. The CDR3 spans 15 residues. The V gene's germline CDR1 is KGHSH and CDR2 LQKENI. DNA for the CDR3: TGTGCCAGCTCGCGCACAGGGGGAACTAATGAAAAACTGTTTTTT. Translated, it gives CASSRTGGTNEKLFF. Combining the CDR3 with reference TRBV18 and TRBJ1-4 gives the whole variable domain NAGVMQNPRHLVRRRGQEARLRCSPMKGHSHVYWYRQLPEEGLKFMVYLQKENIIDESGMPKERFSAEFPKEGPSILRIQQVVRGDSAAYFCASSRTGGTNEKLFFGSGTQLSVL.

This clone was recorded a few times. V is TRBV2 and J is TRBJ1-5, with 7 nucleotides matching TRBD1. Trimming at V came to 5 bases and at J to 7 bases, leaving 17 bases not matched to a gene. This CDR3 comprises 17 residues. CDR1 and CDR2 from the germline V gene are SNHLY and FYNNEI. The chain's CDR3 is CASSTNTFDRVGQPQHF. DNA of the CDR3: TGTGCCAGCAGTACTAACACATTTGACAGGGTAGGGCAGCCCCAGCATTTT.

About this clone itself: A junction end diverges from the germline sequence, so it may reflect a read error. The rearrangement links TRBV27 to TRBJ1-3, with TRBD1 identical over 8 bases. CDR1 is MNHEY and CDR2 is SMNVEV in the germline V gene (reference sequence). The CDR3 contains 14 residues. The CDR3 spells CASSLGTGGTTIYF. The DNA for the CDR3 is TGTGCCAGCAGTCTTGGGACAGGCGGAACCACCATATATTTT.

V and J are TRBV11-2 and TRBJ1-6, with a weak D call TRBD1 (5 bases). The germline V and J ends were trimmed by 2 bases and 8 bases, with 7 bases remaining between them. Looked up from germline, CDR1 is SGHAT and CDR2 is FQNNGV. The CDR3 extends over 13 amino acids. The CDR3 DNA reads TGTGCCAGCAGCTTATGGGGGGATTCACCCCTCCACTTT. Its protein product is CASSLWGDSPLHF.